The 5 T cell receptor beta chains presented below share a single source sample, sequenced in a study of vaccination effects on CD4 cells after COVID-19. Profiling relied on immunoSEQ multiplex PCR, and the TCRdb table lists in-frame clones only, not all of them. The sample records roughly 76,000 clones, around 74% being singletons. Sequencing in the ViraFEST assay came after antigen-specific CD4+ T cells had been expanded with viral peptide pools, which were used to stimulate PBMC. CD4+ T cell isolation took place after approximately 11 days of culture. For these receptors, no antigen is known. The sequencing used CD4+ T cells from PBMCs cultured with HCoV-229E spike peptides, collected before COVID-19 vaccination. The receptors derive from a human donor who received a COVID-19 vaccine.

The J gene is TRBJ2-4, the V gene TRBV6-2 or TRBV6-3; no definite D call. CDR3 length: 14 amino acids. Germline CDR1 reads MNHEY; CDR2 reads SVGEGT. V shed 6 bases and J shed 9 bases, with 18 bases lying between them. CDR3: CASSGWAAAIIQYF. In DNA form, the CDR3 reads TGTGCCAGCAGCGGGTGGGCCGCCGCGATCATTCAGTACTTC.

The genes are TRBV28 and TRBJ1-4; D remains unclear. The CDR3 totals 14 residues. CDR1 is MDHEN, CDR2 SYDVKM, per germline. Between the trimmed V and J ends, which lost 7 bases and 4 bases, there was a span of 13 bases. The CDR3 bases are TGTGCCAGCACTGTATCCCCATATAATGAAAAACTGTTTTTT. This encodes CASTVSPYNEKLFF.

The J gene is TRBJ1-5, the V gene TRBV6-2 or TRBV6-3; 8 nucleotides align to TRBD1. Germline V gives CDR1 MNHEY, CDR2 SVGEGT. J lost 2 bases, V lost 4 bases, and 7 bases had no gene match. The CDR3 totals 16 residues. The CDR3 nucleotides read TGTGCCAGCAGTTTTTATCCGGGACAGGGCAATCAGCCCCAGCATTTT. The encoded protein is CASSFYPGQGNQPQHF.

This clone was recorded a few times. The V gene is TRBV2, the J gene TRBJ1-1; D not resolved. This CDR3 contains 16 residues. V was pared by 4 bases and J by 3 bases, with 18 bases between. CDR1 and CDR2 (germline): SNHLY, FYNNEI. The CDR3 sequence: CASSAHVSASYTEAFF. The CDR3 DNA reads TGTGCCAGCAGTGCTCATGTCTCAGCTTCCTACACTGAAGCTTTCTTT.

This clone is a singleton in its sample. This chain links TRBV24-1 with TRBJ1-2; D might be TRBD1 (5 bases). CDR1 is KGHDR and CDR2 is SFDVKD in the germline V gene. This CDR3 spans 13 amino acids. The germline V and J ends were trimmed by 1 base and 8 bases, with 10 bases remaining between them. CDR3 coding DNA: TGTGCCACCAGTGATTTACGGTCAGGGGGCTACACCTTC. Residues: CATSDLRSGGYTF.